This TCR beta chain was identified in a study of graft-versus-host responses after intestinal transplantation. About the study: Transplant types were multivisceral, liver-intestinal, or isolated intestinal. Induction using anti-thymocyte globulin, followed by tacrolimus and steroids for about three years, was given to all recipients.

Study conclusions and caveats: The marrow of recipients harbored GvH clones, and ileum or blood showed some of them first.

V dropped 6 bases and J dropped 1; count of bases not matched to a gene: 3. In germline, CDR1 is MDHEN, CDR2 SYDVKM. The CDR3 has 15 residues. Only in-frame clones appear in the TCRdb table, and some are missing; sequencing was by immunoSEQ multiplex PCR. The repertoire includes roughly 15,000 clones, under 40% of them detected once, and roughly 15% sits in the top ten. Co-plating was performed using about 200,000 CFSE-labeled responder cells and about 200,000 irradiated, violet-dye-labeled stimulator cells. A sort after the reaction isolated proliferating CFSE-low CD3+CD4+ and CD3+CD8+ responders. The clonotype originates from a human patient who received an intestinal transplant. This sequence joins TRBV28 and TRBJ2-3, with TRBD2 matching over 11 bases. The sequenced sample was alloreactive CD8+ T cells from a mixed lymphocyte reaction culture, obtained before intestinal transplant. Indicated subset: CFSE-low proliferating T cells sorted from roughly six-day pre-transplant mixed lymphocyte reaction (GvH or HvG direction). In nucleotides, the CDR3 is TGTGCCAGCAGATTTAGCGGGGGGGGCACAGATACGCAGTATTTT. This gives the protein CASRFSGGGTDTQYF.